This TCR beta chain came from a study of blood T cell repertoires in COVID-19. Researchers sorted participants into cohorts using their self-reported clinical history. The V gene lost 0 bases and the J gene lost 3 bases, with 12 bases spanning the gap. The germline V gene has CDR1 SGDLS and CDR2 YYNGEE. The length of the CDR3 is 15 residues. The authors' processing: Cell counts per sample came from amplifying reference gene primers. The repertoire was sequenced with immunoSEQ multiplex PCR; TCRdb's copy has only in-frame clones and lacks some. V, J and clone size were drawn from that table, and D and trimming were deduced from the DNA. Of 230,000 or so clones in the sample, 80% to 90% are singletons; the top ten hold about 6.2%.

Sequencing was carried out using PBMCs or T cells enriched from blood (not recorded which). The chain is built from TRBV9 and TRBJ1-1, with D tentatively TRBD1 (5 bases). The receptor was derived from a woman in her forties or fifties who had been exposed to COVID-19. The CDR3 coding sequence is TGTGCCAGCAGCGTAGGGTCAGGGTGGGACACTGAAGCTTTCTTT. Its protein is CASSVGSGWDTEAFF.